One and the same sample provided the 7 T cell receptor beta chains below, sequenced in a study of shared clonotypes between healthy human individuals. The method was immunoSEQ multiplex PCR; TCRdb's version includes in-frame clones alone and lacks a portion of them. This table has around 2.1 million clones, roughly 95% appearing once. Sequencing was done on a sample of naive CD4+ T cells sorted from blood. Subset denoted: CD45RA+ positively selected. Receptors were obtained from a young man in good health.

This clone was recorded only once. The chain carries TRBV6-1 and TRBJ1-4; 7 bases align to TRBD1. From germline, CDR1 is MNHNS and CDR2 SASEGT. With V trimmed by 1 base and J by 11 bases, 10 bases remained unmatched. The CDR3 runs to 15 residues. CDR3 loop: CASSEVGTERRKLFF. The CDR3 DNA sequence: TGTGCCAGCAGTGAAGTTGGGACAGAGAGAAGGAAACTGTTTTTT.

The chain couples TRBV9 to TRBJ1-2; D is possibly TRBD1 (6 bases). V dropped 3 bases and J dropped 7 bases, with 19 bases sitting between them. CDR3 size: 15 residues. In germline, CDR1 is SGDLS, CDR2 YYNGEE. The CDR3 region is CASSASRDIFGGYTF. DNA of the CDR3: TGTGCCAGCAGCGCGTCCCGGGACATATTCGGTGGCTACACCTTC.

The count of this clone is one. V and J are TRBV4-1 and TRBJ2-7; 9 bases match TRBD2. Unmatched junction bases numbered 5, after V lost 4 bases and J lost 4 bases. There are 14 residues in the CDR3. Germline-derived CDR1 and CDR2 are MGHRA and YSYEKL. The CDR3 reads CASSPGLALYEQYF. In DNA, the CDR3 is TGCGCCAGCAGCCCGGGACTAGCCTTGTACGAGCAGTACTTC.

This clone is a singleton in its sample. The V gene is TRBV5-1, the J gene TRBJ2-5; 10 bases map to TRBD2. From germline, CDR1 is SGHRS and CDR2 YFSETQ. V was clipped by 1 base and J by 2 bases; unmatched bases: 2. The CDR3 sequence is 15 residues long. The CDR3 sequence: CASSLTGLAQETQYF. In nucleotides, the CDR3 is TGCGCCAGCAGCTTGACGGGACTAGCGCAAGAGACCCAGTACTTC.

The chain recombines TRBV7-9 with TRBJ1-2, with D uncertain. Germline V gene data show CDR1 as SEHNR and CDR2 as FQNEAQ (reference sequence). The CDR3 runs 12 residues. V shed 5 bases and J shed 8 bases, with 12 bases lying between them. In nucleotides, the CDR3 is TGTGCCAGCAGCCCCGCGGCCAGCGGCTACACCTTC. It encodes CASSPAASGYTF.

To note about this clone: The same CDR3 arises from other DNA sequences in this sample as well. The rearrangement joins TRBV9 to TRBJ2-2; 7 nucleotides line up with TRBD2. V dropped 0 bases and J dropped 6; count of bases not matched to a gene: 2. There are 14 residues in the CDR3. Germline CDR1 SGDLS, CDR2 YYNGEE. The CDR3 region has the DNA TGTGCCAGCAGCGTAGCGGGGGGTTCCGGGGAGCTGTTTTTT. It encodes CASSVAGGSGELFF.

The gene calls are TRBV5-4 and TRBJ2-7; TRBD2 is a possible D gene (6 bases). Germline values: CDR1 SGHNT, CDR2 YYREEE (reference sequence). With 4 bases removed from V and 3 bases from J, the gap between germline ends came to 20 bases. The CDR3 sequence is 16 residues long. This CDR3 is CASSPSGLLGYYEQYF. The CDR3 bases are TGTGCCAGCAGCCCTTCGGGACTTTTAGGATACTACGAGCAGTACTTC.